These T cell receptor beta chains were read from a single sample in a study of blood T cell repertoires in COVID-19. Clones were sequenced by immunoSEQ multiplex PCR, and TCRdb holds only the in-frame ones, with some missing. Here the sample spans over 120,000 clones, roughly 90% being singletons. Input material: peripheral blood. These receptors came from a woman between 45 and 65 years old with acute or convalescent COVID-19. The CDR3 runs from the conserved cysteine through the conserved F or W. Each record gives: clone size, D gene, V gene, J gene, CDR3 protein, CDR3 DNA. A D gene is named only where the DNA matches it firmly. Rows give clone size only sometimes, using once, few, many, or a class for an expanded clone.

abundance: -
d_gene: -
v_gene: TRBV5-1
j_gene: TRBJ1-3
CDR3aa: CASSLDPRGNTIYF
CDR3nt: TGCGCCAGCAGCTTGGATCCGAGGGGAAACACCATATATTTT

abundance: -
d_gene: TRBD1
v_gene: TRBV7-9
j_gene: TRBJ1-4
CDR3aa: CASSLRETGGEKLFF
CDR3nt: TGTGCCAGCAGCTTAAGGGAGACAGGGGGTGAAAAACTGTTTTTT

abundance: -
d_gene: -
v_gene: TRBV29-1
j_gene: TRBJ2-1
CDR3aa: CSASLGSYNEQFF
CDR3nt: TGCAGCGCCAGTCTCGGGTCCTACAATGAGCAGTTCTTC

abundance: -
d_gene: TRBD1
v_gene: TRBV5-1
j_gene: TRBJ2-7
CDR3aa: CASSFGTGDYEQYF
CDR3nt: TGCGCCAGCAGCTTCGGGACAGGGGACTACGAGCAGTACTTC

abundance: -
d_gene: TRBD2
v_gene: TRBV7-6
j_gene: TRBJ2-1
CDR3aa: CASSLSPSGNNEQFF
CDR3nt: TGTGCCAGCAGCTTATCCCCCAGCGGGAACAATGAGCAGTTCTTC

abundance: -
d_gene: -
v_gene: TRBV29-1
j_gene: TRBJ2-1
CDR3aa: CSVVYVSESFLGEQFF
CDR3nt: TGCAGCGTTGTGTACGTCTCGGAGTCTTTCCTAGGTGAGCAGTTCTTC

abundance: -
d_gene: TRBD2
v_gene: TRBV30
j_gene: TRBJ2-3
CDR3aa: CAWSRGERETDTQYF
CDR3nt: TGTGCCTGGAGTAGAGGGGAGCGGGAAACAGATACGCAGTATTTT

abundance: -
d_gene: TRBD2
v_gene: TRBV10-1
j_gene: TRBJ2-1
CDR3aa: CASSDILAGGNEQFF
CDR3nt: TGCGCCAGCAGTGATATCCTAGCGGGAGGTAATGAGCAGTTCTTC

abundance: -
d_gene: -
v_gene: TRBV7-9
j_gene: TRBJ1-1
CDR3aa: CASSFLQNTEAFF
CDR3nt: TGTGCCAGCAGCTTCTTACAGAACACTGAAGCTTTCTTT

abundance: -
d_gene: -
v_gene: TRBV2
j_gene: TRBJ1-2
CDR3aa: CASREGTDSNYGYTF
CDR3nt: TGTGCCAGCAGGGAAGGGACGGACTCTAACTATGGCTACACCTTC

abundance: -
d_gene: -
v_gene: TRBV6-6
j_gene: TRBJ1-1
CDR3aa: CASSYIGGMNTEAFF
CDR3nt: TGTGCCAGCAGTTACATTGGGGGGATGAACACTGAAGCTTTCTTT

abundance: -
d_gene: TRBD1
v_gene: TRBV24-1
j_gene: TRBJ1-5
CDR3aa: CATSPGTEISNQPQHF
CDR3nt: TGTGCCACCTCCCCCGGGACAGAAATTAGCAATCAGCCCCAGCATTTT

abundance: once
d_gene: -
v_gene: TRBV9
j_gene: TRBJ1-1
CDR3aa: CASSKETGNTEAFF
CDR3nt: TGTGCCAGCAGCAAAGAGACAGGGAACACTGAAGCTTTCTTT

abundance: once
d_gene: -
v_gene: TRBV12-5
j_gene: TRBJ2-1
CDR3aa: CASALVGRGPYNEQFF
CDR3nt: TGTGCTAGTGCACTCGTTGGGCGGGGACCTTACAATGAGCAGTTCTTC

abundance: -
d_gene: -
v_gene: TRBV5-1
j_gene: TRBJ1-2
CDR3aa: CASSLDGREGGYTF
CDR3nt: TGCGCCAGCAGCTTGGATGGCAGGGAAGGTGGCTACACCTTC

abundance: -
d_gene: TRBD2
v_gene: TRBV15
j_gene: TRBJ2-3
CDR3aa: CATSRGDYTDTQYF
CDR3nt: TGTGCCACCAGCAGGGGGGACTACACAGATACGCAGTATTTT

abundance: -
d_gene: TRBD1
v_gene: TRBV28
j_gene: TRBJ2-5
CDR3aa: CASSFNRGQGETQYF
CDR3nt: TGTGCCAGCAGTTTTAACAGGGGGCAGGGGGAGACCCAGTACTTC

abundance: -
d_gene: TRBD1
v_gene: TRBV11-2
j_gene: TRBJ2-5
CDR3aa: CASSRSRQGHETQYF
CDR3nt: TGTGCCAGCAGCCGAAGCCGACAGGGGCACGAGACCCAGTACTTC

abundance: -
d_gene: TRBD2
v_gene: TRBV5-1
j_gene: TRBJ2-5
CDR3aa: CASSLAAAGGETQYF
CDR3nt: TGCGCCAGCAGCTTGGCTGCGGCGGGAGGAGAGACCCAGTACTTC

abundance: once
d_gene: -
v_gene: TRBV7-9
j_gene: TRBJ1-2
CDR3aa: CASSPGSTVYGYTF
CDR3nt: TGTGCCAGCAGCCCGGGATCCACGGTCTATGGCTACACCTTC

abundance: once
d_gene: -
v_gene: TRBV4-2
j_gene: TRBJ1-3
CDR3aa: CASSQDPGAPGNTIYF
CDR3nt: TGTGCCAGCAGCCAAGATCCAGGGGCCCCTGGAAACACCATATATTTT

abundance: -
d_gene: -
v_gene: TRBV4-1
j_gene: TRBJ2-3
CDR3aa: CASRAAGGLADTQYF
CDR3nt: TGCGCCAGCAGGGCGGCCGGGGGGCTGGCAGATACGCAGTATTTT

abundance: -
d_gene: -
v_gene: TRBV7-9
j_gene: TRBJ2-4
CDR3aa: CASSLGGEVNIQYF
CDR3nt: TGTGCCAGCAGCTTAGGGGGGGAGGTAAACATTCAGTACTTC

abundance: -
d_gene: TRBD2
v_gene: TRBV2
j_gene: TRBJ2-1
CDR3aa: CASSGFLAGGDNEQFF
CDR3nt: TGTGCCAGCAGTGGCTTCCTAGCGGGAGGGGACAATGAGCAGTTCTTC

abundance: once
d_gene: TRBD1
v_gene: TRBV3-1/TRBV3-2
j_gene: TRBJ1-1
CDR3aa: CASSQDAGQVNTEAFF
CDR3nt: TGTGCCAGCAGCCAAGATGCCGGACAGGTGAACACTGAAGCTTTCTTT

abundance: once
d_gene: -
v_gene: TRBV6-5
j_gene: TRBJ1-4
CDR3aa: CASSYSRVGREKLFF
CDR3nt: TGTGCCAGCAGTTACTCGAGGGTGGGCCGTGAAAAACTGTTTTTT

abundance: -
d_gene: -
v_gene: TRBV12-3/TRBV12-4
j_gene: TRBJ2-1
CDR3aa: CASSQTDHEQFF
CDR3nt: TGTGCCAGCAGTCAGACAGATCATGAGCAGTTCTTC

abundance: -
d_gene: -
v_gene: TRBV3-1/TRBV3-2
j_gene: TRBJ2-3
CDR3aa: CASSQGGGTGTDTQYF
CDR3nt: TGTGCCAGCAGCCAAGGGGGCGGGACAGGCACAGATACGCAGTATTTT

abundance: -
d_gene: -
v_gene: TRBV1
j_gene: TRBJ1-5
CDR3aa: CTSSQDEGTGLSNQPQHF
CDR3nt: TGCACCAGCAGCCAAGATGAAGGGACAGGCTTGAGCAATCAGCCCCAGCATTTT

abundance: -
d_gene: -
v_gene: TRBV27
j_gene: TRBJ1-1
CDR3aa: CASSSWGGANTEAFF
CDR3nt: TGTGCCAGCAGTTCTTGGGGGGGCGCGAACACTGAAGCTTTCTTT

abundance: -
d_gene: -
v_gene: TRBV4-2
j_gene: TRBJ2-6
CDR3aa: CASSLLSGANVLTF
CDR3nt: TGTGCCAGCAGCCTCCTCTCTGGGGCCAACGTCCTGACTTTC

abundance: -
d_gene: -
v_gene: TRBV12-3/TRBV12-4
j_gene: TRBJ1-5
CDR3aa: CASSLLPGAQHF
CDR3nt: TGTGCCAGCAGTCTCCTCCCCGGAGCCCAGCATTTT

abundance: -
d_gene: -
v_gene: TRBV30
j_gene: TRBJ1-3
CDR3aa: CAWSVQGGRNTIYF
CDR3nt: TGTGCCTGGAGTGTACAAGGGGGAAGAAACACCATATATTTT

abundance: -
d_gene: TRBD1
v_gene: TRBV11-2
j_gene: TRBJ1-1
CDR3aa: CASSLLGTAVEAFF
CDR3nt: TGTGCCAGCAGCCTACTTGGGACAGCAGTTGAAGCTTTCTTT

abundance: few
d_gene: TRBD1
v_gene: TRBV2
j_gene: TRBJ2-7
CDR3aa: CASFAGTGSHEQYF
CDR3nt: TGTGCCAGCTTCGCAGGGACAGGGAGCCACGAGCAGTACTTC

abundance: -
d_gene: -
v_gene: TRBV30
j_gene: TRBJ1-6
CDR3aa: CAWSKLRNSPLHF
CDR3nt: TGTGCCTGGAGTAAGCTACGTAATTCACCCCTCCACTTT

abundance: -
d_gene: -
v_gene: TRBV11-2
j_gene: TRBJ1-2
CDR3aa: CASRVMYGDIANYGYTF
CDR3nt: TGTGCCAGCAGAGTGATGTACGGGGACATAGCTAACTATGGCTACACCTTC

abundance: -
d_gene: -
v_gene: TRBV5-4
j_gene: TRBJ2-7
CDR3aa: CASSLSPGLSYEQYF
CDR3nt: TGTGCCAGCAGCTTGAGCCCAGGCCTCTCCTACGAGCAGTACTTC

abundance: -
d_gene: -
v_gene: TRBV19
j_gene: TRBJ2-1
CDR3aa: CASSIVMRDEQFF
CDR3nt: TGTGCCAGTAGTATAGTTATGCGGGATGAGCAGTTCTTC

abundance: -
d_gene: -
v_gene: TRBV4-2
j_gene: TRBJ2-2
CDR3aa: CASSQEAIADFTGELFF
CDR3nt: TGTGCCAGCAGCCAAGAAGCGATAGCGGACTTTACCGGGGAGCTGTTTTTT

abundance: -
d_gene: -
v_gene: TRBV21-1
j_gene: TRBJ1-5
CDR3aa: CASRLRPGLHQPQHF
CDR3nt: TGTGCCAGCAGACTAAGGCCGGGATTACATCAGCCCCAGCATTTT

abundance: -
d_gene: TRBD1
v_gene: TRBV7-2
j_gene: TRBJ1-1
CDR3aa: CASSLDGTGDTEAFF
CDR3nt: TGTGCCAGCAGCTTAGATGGGACAGGGGACACTGAAGCTTTCTTT

abundance: -
d_gene: -
v_gene: TRBV28
j_gene: TRBJ1-4
CDR3aa: CASSRPAGEKLFF
CDR3nt: TGTGCCAGCAGTCGGCCGGCGGGGGAAAAACTGTTTTTT

abundance: -
d_gene: TRBD1
v_gene: TRBV19
j_gene: TRBJ1-6
CDR3aa: CASSIGPTGGGNSPLHF
CDR3nt: TGTGCCAGTAGTATAGGCCCTACAGGGGGCGGAAATTCACCCCTCCACTTT

abundance: once
d_gene: TRBD1
v_gene: TRBV27
j_gene: TRBJ1-5
CDR3aa: CASSSRTGNQPQHF
CDR3nt: TGTGCCAGCAGTTCCCGGACAGGGAATCAGCCCCAGCATTTT

abundance: -
d_gene: TRBD2
v_gene: TRBV5-4
j_gene: TRBJ2-3
CDR3aa: CASSLVGLAGADTQYF
CDR3nt: TGTGCCAGCAGCTTGGTGGGACTAGCGGGAGCAGATACGCAGTATTTT

abundance: -
d_gene: -
v_gene: TRBV25-1
j_gene: TRBJ1-5
CDR3aa: CASSESGSNQPQHF
CDR3nt: TGTGCCAGCAGTGAATCAGGGTCGAATCAGCCCCAGCATTTT

abundance: -
d_gene: TRBD1
v_gene: TRBV7-9
j_gene: TRBJ2-1
CDR3aa: CASSSGTGGRYNEQFF
CDR3nt: TGTGCCAGCAGCAGCGGGACAGGGGGTAGATACAATGAGCAGTTCTTC

abundance: -
d_gene: TRBD1
v_gene: TRBV11-3
j_gene: TRBJ2-2
CDR3aa: CASSLRQGATGELFF
CDR3nt: TGTGCCAGCAGCTTACGCCAGGGGGCCACCGGGGAGCTGTTTTTT

abundance: -
d_gene: TRBD1
v_gene: TRBV25-1
j_gene: TRBJ1-4
CDR3aa: CASSLGQGGNEKLFF
CDR3nt: TGTGCCAGCAGTTTAGGACAGGGGGGAAATGAAAAACTGTTTTTT

abundance: -
d_gene: TRBD2
v_gene: TRBV6-5
j_gene: TRBJ2-3
CDR3aa: CASRDGGLAADTQYF
CDR3nt: TGTGCCAGCAGGGACGGGGGACTAGCGGCAGATACGCAGTATTTT

abundance: -
d_gene: -
v_gene: TRBV7-8
j_gene: TRBJ2-3
CDR3aa: CASSPGGDTQYF
CDR3nt: TGTGCCAGCAGCCCAGGGGGGGATACGCAGTATTTT

abundance: -
d_gene: TRBD2
v_gene: TRBV5-5
j_gene: TRBJ2-7
CDR3aa: CASSLASGRPYEQYF
CDR3nt: TGTGCCAGCAGCTTGGCTAGCGGGAGGCCCTACGAGCAGTACTTC

abundance: -
d_gene: TRBD2
v_gene: TRBV11-2
j_gene: TRBJ2-1
CDR3aa: CASSIGTSANEQFF
CDR3nt: TGTGCCAGCAGCATCGGGACTAGCGCCAATGAGCAGTTCTTC

abundance: -
d_gene: -
v_gene: TRBV6-2/TRBV6-3
j_gene: TRBJ1-1
CDR3aa: CASSPVGGTEAFF
CDR3nt: TGTGCCAGCAGCCCTGTCGGGGGGACTGAAGCTTTCTTT

abundance: -
d_gene: TRBD2
v_gene: TRBV6-2/TRBV6-3
j_gene: TRBJ2-2
CDR3aa: CASSKREFGTGELFF
CDR3nt: TGTGCCAGCAGTAAGCGGGAGTTTGGCACCGGGGAGCTGTTTTTT

abundance: -
d_gene: -
v_gene: TRBV27
j_gene: TRBJ1-6
CDR3aa: CASSLSRGGSYNSPLHF
CDR3nt: TGTGCCAGCAGTTTATCGCGGGGGGGGTCCTATAATTCACCCCTCCACTTT

abundance: -
d_gene: -
v_gene: TRBV27
j_gene: TRBJ2-7
CDR3aa: CASSRGPAYEQYF
CDR3nt: TGTGCCAGCAGCCGAGGGCCGGCCTACGAGCAGTACTTC

abundance: -
d_gene: TRBD1
v_gene: TRBV29-1
j_gene: TRBJ2-7
CDR3aa: CSATDRGGSYEQYF
CDR3nt: TGCAGCGCTACAGACAGGGGGGGCTCCTACGAGCAGTACTTC

abundance: -
d_gene: TRBD1
v_gene: TRBV12-3/TRBV12-4
j_gene: TRBJ2-7
CDR3aa: CASGGTVRYEQYF
CDR3nt: TGTGCCAGCGGTGGGACAGTAAGATACGAGCAGTACTTC